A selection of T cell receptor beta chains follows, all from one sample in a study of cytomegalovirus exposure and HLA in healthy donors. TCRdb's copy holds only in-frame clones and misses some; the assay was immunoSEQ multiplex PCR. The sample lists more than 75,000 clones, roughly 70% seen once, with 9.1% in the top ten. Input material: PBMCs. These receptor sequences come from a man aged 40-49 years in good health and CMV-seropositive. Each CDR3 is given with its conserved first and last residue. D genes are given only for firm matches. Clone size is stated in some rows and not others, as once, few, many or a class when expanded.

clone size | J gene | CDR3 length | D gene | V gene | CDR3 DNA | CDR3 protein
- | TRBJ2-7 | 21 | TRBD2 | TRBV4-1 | TGCGCCAGCAGCCAAGTTCCTCATAACAGCGGGAGAGTCCCCCCCTCCTACGAGCAGTACTTC | CASSQVPHNSGRVPPSYEQYF
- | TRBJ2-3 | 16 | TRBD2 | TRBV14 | TGTGCCAGCAGCCAAGGGGCGACTAGCTCCCCATATACGCAGTATTTT | CASSQGATSSPYTQYF
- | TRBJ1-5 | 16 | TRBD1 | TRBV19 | TGTGCCAGTAGTATAGTCGAGACAGGGTTTGGTCAGCCCCAGCATTTT | CASSIVETGFGQPQHF
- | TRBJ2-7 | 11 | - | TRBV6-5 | TGTGCCGCACAGTCCCCCTACGAGCAGTACTTC | CAAQSPYEQYF
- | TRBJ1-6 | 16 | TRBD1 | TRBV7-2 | TGTGCCAGCAGCTTAGACAGGGGGGCCTATAATTCACCCCTCCACTTT | CASSLDRGAYNSPLHF
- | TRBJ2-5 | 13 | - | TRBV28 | TGTGCCAGCAGTACCCCGGACCAAGAGACCCAGTACTTC | CASSTPDQETQYF
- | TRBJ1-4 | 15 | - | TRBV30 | TGTGCCCAGGAGGCCCAGGGGTTGGGAAAAGAAAAACTGTTTTTT | CAQEAQGLGKEKLFF
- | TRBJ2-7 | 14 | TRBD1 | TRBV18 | TGTGCCAGCTCGTCCACCGGGACAGGCTACGAGCAGTACTTC | CASSSTGTGYEQYF
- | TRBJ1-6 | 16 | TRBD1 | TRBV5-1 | TGCGCCAGCAGCTTGTGGGGACAGGGGATGGGGTCACCCCTCCACTTT | CASSLWGQGMGSPLHF
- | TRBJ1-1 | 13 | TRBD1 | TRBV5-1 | TGCGCCAGCAGCTTCGACAGGGCAATTGAAGCTTTCTTT | CASSFDRAIEAFF
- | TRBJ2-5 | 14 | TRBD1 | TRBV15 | TGTGCCACCAGCAGAGGCAGGGGGCCGCAGACCCAGTACTTC | CATSRGRGPQTQYF
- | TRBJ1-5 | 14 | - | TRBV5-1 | TGCGCCAGCAGCCCGGACAGAAGGAATCAGCCCCAGCATTTT | CASSPDRRNQPQHF
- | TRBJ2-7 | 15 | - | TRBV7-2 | TGTGCCAGCAGCTTAGAATTGTCCATCTCCTACGAGCAGTACTTC | CASSLELSISYEQYF
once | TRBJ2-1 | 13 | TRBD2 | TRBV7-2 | TGTGCCAGCAGGCCGTCGGGGGGCAATGAGCAGTTCTTC | CASRPSGGNEQFF
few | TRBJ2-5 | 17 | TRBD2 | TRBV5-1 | TGCGCCAGCAGCTTGGGTCCTAGCGGGACCGCTCAAGAGACCCAGTACTTC | CASSLGPSGTAQETQYF
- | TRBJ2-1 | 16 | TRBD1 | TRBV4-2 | TGTGCCAGCAGCCAAGATTGGGGACAGGGGAGCGGTGAGCAGTTCTTC | CASSQDWGQGSGEQFF
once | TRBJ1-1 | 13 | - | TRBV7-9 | TGTGCCAGCAGCTTAGAAGGGGGCACTGAAGCTTTCTTT | CASSLEGGTEAFF
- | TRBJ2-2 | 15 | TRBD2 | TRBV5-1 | TGCGCCAGCAGCTTGGCTAGCGGTAACACCGGGGAGCTGTTTTTT | CASSLASGNTGELFF
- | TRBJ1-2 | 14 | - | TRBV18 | TGTGCCAGCTCACCAACAGGGATCGACTATGGCTACACCTTC | CASSPTGIDYGYTF
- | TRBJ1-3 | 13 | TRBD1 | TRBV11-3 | TGTGCCAGCAGCCCAGGGGGAGGAAACACCATATATTTT | CASSPGGGNTIYF
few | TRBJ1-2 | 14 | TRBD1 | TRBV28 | TGTGCCAGCAGTACCGACAGGGGGCTTAAGGGCTACACCTTC | CASSTDRGLKGYTF
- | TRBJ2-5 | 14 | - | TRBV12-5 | TGTGCTAGTGGACGCGGGACTTTCGAAGAGACCCAGTACTTC | CASGRGTFEETQYF
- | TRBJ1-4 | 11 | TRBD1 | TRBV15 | TGTGCCACCAGCACAGGGGGGAAACTGTTTTTT | CATSTGGKLFF
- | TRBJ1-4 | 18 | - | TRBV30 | TGTGCCTGGAGTGTAGGGGGTGGAAATGCAGGATCGAATGAAAAACTGTTTTTT | CAWSVGGGNAGSNEKLFF
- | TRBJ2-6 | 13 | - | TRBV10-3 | TGTGCCACCCAGGGCTCTGGGGCCAACGTCCTGACTTTC | CATQGSGANVLTF
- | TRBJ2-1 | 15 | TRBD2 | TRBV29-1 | TGCAGCGTCCAAGGGACTAGCGAGACCTACAATGAGCAGTTCTTC | CSVQGTSETYNEQFF
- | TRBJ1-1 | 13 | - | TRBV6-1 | TGTGCCAGCACCCAGACCAGGGTTGCTGAAGCTTTCTTT | CASTQTRVAEAFF
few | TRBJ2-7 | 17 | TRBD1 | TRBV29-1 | TGCAGCGTTGTATTACGCCCGACAGGGGGAAGCTCCTACGAGCAGTACTTC | CSVVLRPTGGSSYEQYF
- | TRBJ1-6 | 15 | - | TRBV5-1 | TGCGCCAGCAGCTTAAATACAGGATATAATTCACCCCTCCACTTT | CASSLNTGYNSPLHF
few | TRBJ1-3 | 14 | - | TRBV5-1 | TGCGCCAGCAGCTTGGCCAGCTCTGGAAACACCATATATTTT | CASSLASSGNTIYF
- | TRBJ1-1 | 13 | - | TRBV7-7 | TGTGCTAGCAGCCAGAACAAGAACACTGAAGCTTTCTTT | CASSQNKNTEAFF
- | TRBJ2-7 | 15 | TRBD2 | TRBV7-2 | TGTGCCAGCAGCTCCGGACTAGCGGGGATCTACGAGCAGTACTTC | CASSSGLAGIYEQYF
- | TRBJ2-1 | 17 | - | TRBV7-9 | TGTGCCAGCAGCTTAGAAATTGGAACACTATACCACAATGAGCAGTTCTTC | CASSLEIGTLYHNEQFF
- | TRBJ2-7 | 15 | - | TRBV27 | TGTGCCAGCAGCCTCCGGACTTCCGTCTCCTACGAGCAGTACTTC | CASSLRTSVSYEQYF
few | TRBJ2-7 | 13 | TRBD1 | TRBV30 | TGTGCTGTGGGACAGGGGGGACCCTACGAGCAGTACTTC | CAVGQGGPYEQYF
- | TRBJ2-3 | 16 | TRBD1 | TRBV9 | TGTGCCAGCAGCGTTAGACAGGGGGCTCGAACAGATACGCAGTATTTT | CASSVRQGARTDTQYF
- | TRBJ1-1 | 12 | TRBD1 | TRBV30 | TGTGCCTGGCATCAGGGGGCCGGGGGAGCTTTCTTT | CAWHQGAGGAFF
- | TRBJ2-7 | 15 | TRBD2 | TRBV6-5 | TGTGCCAGCACCCCCGAGGGTAGCGGGGGATCCGAGCAGTACTTC | CASTPEGSGGSEQYF
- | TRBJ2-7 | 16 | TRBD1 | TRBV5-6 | TGTGCCAGCAGCTTGGGTCGGACAGGGAGCACCTACGAGCAGTACTTC | CASSLGRTGSTYEQYF
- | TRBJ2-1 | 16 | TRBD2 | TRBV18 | TGTGCCAGCTCACCCGGGACTAGCGGGAGTATCGGTGAGCAGTTCTTC | CASSPGTSGSIGEQFF
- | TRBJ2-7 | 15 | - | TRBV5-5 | TGTGCCAGCAGCTTACCGGACAGCTCCCTACGCTTGCAGTACTTC | CASSLPDSSLRLQYF
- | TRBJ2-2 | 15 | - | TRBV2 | TGTGCCAGCACCGTTATTAATACAGGGACCGGGGAGCTGTTTTTT | CASTVINTGTGELFF
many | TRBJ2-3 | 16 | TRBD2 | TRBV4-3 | TGCGCCAGCAGCCAAGGTACCAGCGGGGGAGGAGATACGCAGTATTTT | CASSQGTSGGGDTQYF
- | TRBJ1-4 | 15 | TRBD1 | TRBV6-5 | TGTGCCAGCAGTTTTAGGGGGACAGGGCATGAAAAACTGTTTTTT | CASSFRGTGHEKLFF